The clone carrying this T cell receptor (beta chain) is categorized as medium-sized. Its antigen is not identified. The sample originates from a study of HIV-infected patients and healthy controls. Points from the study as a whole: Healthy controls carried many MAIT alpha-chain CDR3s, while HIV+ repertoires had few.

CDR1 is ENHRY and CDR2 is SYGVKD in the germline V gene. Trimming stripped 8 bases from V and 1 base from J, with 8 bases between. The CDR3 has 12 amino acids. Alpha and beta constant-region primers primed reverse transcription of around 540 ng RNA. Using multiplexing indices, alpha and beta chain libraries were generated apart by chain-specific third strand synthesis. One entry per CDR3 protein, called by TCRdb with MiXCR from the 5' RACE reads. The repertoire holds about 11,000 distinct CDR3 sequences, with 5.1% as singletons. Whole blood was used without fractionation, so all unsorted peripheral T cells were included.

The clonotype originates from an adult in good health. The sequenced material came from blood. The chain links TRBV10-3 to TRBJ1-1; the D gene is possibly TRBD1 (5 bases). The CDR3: CAIGDGNTEAFF. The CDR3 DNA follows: TGTGCCATCGGGGACGGGAACACTGAAGCTTTCTTT.